Shown below are 2 T cell receptor beta chains from a single sample sequenced in a study of shared clonotypes between healthy human individuals. Sequencing used immunoSEQ multiplex PCR; TCRdb keeps in-frame clones, though not all of them. This table has under 2,500,000 clones, approximately 95% appearing once. Sequenced material: naive CD4+ T cells sorted from blood. Subset indicated: CD45RA+ positively selected. These receptors were collected from a man between 18 and 29 years old in good health.

This chain links TRBV6-1 with TRBJ2-2; D is tentatively TRBD1 or TRBD2 (5 bases each). With 4 bases removed from V and 2 bases from J, the gap between germline ends came to 14 bases. The CDR3 spans 16 residues. Germline assignment: CDR1 MNHNS and CDR2 SASEGT. The CDR3 bases are TGTGCCAGCAGTGTGTTCCGGGACCCTAACACCGGGGAGCTGTTTTTT. The encoded protein is CASSVFRDPNTGELFF.

V usage is TRBV4-1 and J usage is TRBJ1-1; TRBD1 is a possible D gene (6 bases). Trimming stripped 5 bases from V and 10 bases from J, with 20 bases between. Germline CDR1 reads MGHRA; CDR2 reads YSYEKL. The CDR3 is 14 residues long. The CDR3 region has the DNA TGCGCCAGCAGCTCGACATCAGGGGCCGCCCGAGCTTTCTTT. Translating it yields CASSSTSGAARAFF.